This T cell receptor beta chain was sequenced during a study of technical replicates of blood from several donors. The V and J ends lost 10 bases and 1 base respectively, with 10 bases between them. From germline, CDR1 is SNHLY and CDR2 FYNNEI. The CDR3 spans 12 residues. Assay: immunoSEQ multiplex PCR; the TCRdb copy retains only in-frame clones and omits some. The table has roughly 69,000 clones, about 88% seen once. The specimen was PBMCs. The rearrangement uses TRBV2 and TRBJ2-5; D not certain. This TCR was recovered from a human donor in good health. Some clones in this sample may be carry-over from other donors' samples. The CDR3 sequence is CATSRGQETQYF. CDR3 nucleotides: TGTGCCACATCGCGCGGCCAAGAGACCCAGTACTTC.